This T cell receptor beta chain was identified in a study of shared clonotypes between healthy human individuals. TCRdb's table, derived via immunoSEQ multiplex PCR, lists solely in-frame clones and lacks some. This table holds 2 million to 2.5 million clones, approximately 90% found once. This CDR3 has 16 amino acids. In germline, CDR1 is KGHSH, CDR2 LQKENI. Trimming removed 0 bases from V and 4 bases from J, with 16 bases in between. This TCR was sampled from a man between 18 and 29 years old in good health. Some clones in this sample may be carry-over from other donors' samples. This chain connects TRBV18 to TRBJ2-7; D unresolved. Source material: naive CD4+ T cells from PBMCs. Subset here: CD45RA+ positively selected. The CDR3 DNA reads TGTGCCAGCTCACCACCTTACCCCTCGGGTGGATACGAGCAGTACTTC. Its protein is CASSPPYPSGGYEQYF.